Sequencing of this TCR beta chain was carried out in a study of T cell responses to AZD1222 COVID-19 vaccine. Study-wide points: Donors were chiefly white British, with a greater number of females, and clonal diversity was perhaps underestimated. Nearly half of spike-specific TCRs reportedly target unmutated variant regions. Spike regions recognized by vaccine-associated CD4 TCRs spanned the protein, led by 160-218 and 743-854.

Libraries were prepared by immunoSEQ multiplex PCR; TCRdb keeps only in-frame clonotypes and omits some of them. The repertoire consists of more than 95,000 clones, with over 80% occurring once and the leading ten covering approximately 5%. The germline gives CDR1 SGDLS, CDR2 YYNGEE. The V gene lost 4 bases and the J gene lost 6 bases, with 4 bases spanning the gap. This CDR3 is built from 10 residues. The table lists this clone with a count of one. As yet, its antigen is unknown. The material sequenced was peripheral blood, taken on day 0 of AZD1222 vaccination. The TCR originated in an adult in good health. The chain has TRBV9 and TRBJ1-2; D unclear. CDR3 sequence (DNA): TGTGCCAGCAGCTCGGATGGCTACACCTTC. It codes for CASSSDGYTF.